Each of the 2 T cell receptor beta chains below was sequenced from the same sample in a study of shared clonotypes between healthy human individuals. TCRdb's copy holds only in-frame clones and misses some; the assay was immunoSEQ multiplex PCR. The sample has about 710,000 clones, 73% seen once. The material sequenced was memory CD4+ T cells sorted from blood. Subset specified: CD45RA-negative fraction. These receptors came from a woman aged 30 to 39 in good health.

CDR3 nucleotides: TGTGCCAGCAGCCTCTCTAGCGACCACACCGGGGAGCTGTTTTTT. It yields the protein CASSLSSDHTGELFF. The chain uses TRBV7-3 and TRBJ2-2; D may be TRBD2 (6 bases). This CDR3 region has 15 residues. V gave up 5 bases and J gave up 3 bases, with 13 bases separating them. In germline, CDR1 is SGHTA, CDR2 FQGTGA.

V gene TRBV19 combines with J gene TRBJ2-7, with 11 bases aligning to TRBD2. This CDR3 is built from 14 residues. The trim removed 3 bases at V and 2 bases at J, leaving 0 bases unmatched. Germline V gene data show CDR1 as LNHDA and CDR2 as SQIVND (reference sequence). This chain's CDR3 is CASSMGLAAYEQYF. In DNA form, the CDR3 reads TGTGCCAGTAGTATGGGACTAGCGGCCTACGAGCAGTACTTC.